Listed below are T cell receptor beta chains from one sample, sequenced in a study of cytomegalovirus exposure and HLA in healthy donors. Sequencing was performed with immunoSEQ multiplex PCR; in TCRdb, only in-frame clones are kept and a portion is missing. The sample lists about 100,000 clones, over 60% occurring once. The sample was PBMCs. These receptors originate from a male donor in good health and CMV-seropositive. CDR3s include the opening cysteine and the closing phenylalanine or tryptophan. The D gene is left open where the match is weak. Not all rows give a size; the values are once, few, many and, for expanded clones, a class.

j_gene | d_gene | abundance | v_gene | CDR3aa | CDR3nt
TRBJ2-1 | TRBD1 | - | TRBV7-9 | CASSLVLYSGTGRGNEQFF | TGTGCCAGCAGCTTAGTATTATACTCCGGGACAGGGAGGGGCAATGAGCAGTTCTTC
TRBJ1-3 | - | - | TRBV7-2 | CASSLGGVGNTIYF | TGTGCCAGCAGCTTAGGCGGGGTCGGAAACACCATATATTTT
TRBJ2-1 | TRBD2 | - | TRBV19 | CASSIEGTNYNEQFF | TGTGCCAGTAGTATAGAGGGGACTAACTACAATGAGCAGTTCTTC
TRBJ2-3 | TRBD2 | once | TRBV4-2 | CASSQDRDYYPDTQYF | TGTGCCAGCAGCCAAGATCGGGACTATTACCCCGATACGCAGTATTTT
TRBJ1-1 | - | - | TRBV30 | CAWTGDTEAFF | TGTGCCTGGACAGGCGACACTGAAGCTTTCTTT
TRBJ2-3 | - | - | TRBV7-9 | CASSLPSAGVSTDTQYF | TGTGCCAGCAGCTTACCATCCGCAGGGGTTAGCACAGATACGCAGTATTTT
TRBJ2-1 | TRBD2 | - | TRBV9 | CASSVKTSGGSYNEQFF | TGTGCCAGCAGCGTAAAGACTAGCGGGGGTTCCTACAATGAGCAGTTCTTC
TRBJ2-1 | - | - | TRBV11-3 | CASSLGGAYNEQFF | TGTGCCAGCAGCTTAGGAGGTGCTTACAATGAGCAGTTCTTC
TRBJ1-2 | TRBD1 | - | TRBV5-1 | CASSLAPGQGFYGYTF | TGCGCCAGCAGCTTGGCCCCGGGACAGGGCTTCTATGGCTACACCTTC
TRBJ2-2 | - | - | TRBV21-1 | CASSNGNDDGELFF | TGTGCCAGCAGCAACGGGAATGATGACGGGGAGCTGTTTTTT
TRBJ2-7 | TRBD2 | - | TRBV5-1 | CASSLDPGGVYEQYF | TGCGCCAGCAGCTTGGACCCGGGGGGAGTCTACGAGCAGTACTTC
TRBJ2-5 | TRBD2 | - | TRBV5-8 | CASSPGLAGETQYF | TGTGCCAGCAGCCCGGGACTAGCGGGAGAGACCCAGTACTTC
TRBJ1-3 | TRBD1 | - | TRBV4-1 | CASSQLGTVQGGNTIYF | TGCGCCAGCAGCCAACTCGGGACAGTCCAAGGAGGAAACACCATATATTTT
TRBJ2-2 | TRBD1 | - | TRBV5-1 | CASSLAYQGAGGELFF | TGCGCCAGCAGCTTAGCTTACCAGGGGGCCGGCGGGGAGCTGTTTTTT
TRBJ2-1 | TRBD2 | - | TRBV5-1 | CASGLAPSSYNEQFF | TGCGCCAGCGGACTAGCGCCGAGCTCCTACAATGAGCAGTTCTTC
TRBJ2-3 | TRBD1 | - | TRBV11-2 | CASSSGQGPDTQYF | TGTGCCAGCAGCTCCGGACAGGGTCCGGATACGCAGTATTTT
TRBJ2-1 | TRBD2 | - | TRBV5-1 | CASSLGLAGGNEQFF | TGCGCCAGCAGCTTGGGGCTAGCGGGAGGGAATGAGCAGTTCTTC
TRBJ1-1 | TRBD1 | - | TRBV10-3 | CAISESGTGENTEAFF | TGTGCCATCAGTGAGTCCGGGACAGGGGAGAACACTGAAGCTTTCTTT
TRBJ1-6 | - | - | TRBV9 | CASSVAGENSPLHF | TGTGCCAGCAGCGTAGCAGGGGAAAATTCACCCCTCCACTTT
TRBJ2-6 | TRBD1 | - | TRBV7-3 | CASSSSPGTGSLSGANVLTF | TGTGCCAGCAGCTCTTCCCCCGGGACAGGGTCCCTGTCTGGGGCCAACGTCCTGACTTTC
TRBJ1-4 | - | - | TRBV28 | CASSSVPGNEKLFF | TGTGCCAGCAGTTCAGTCCCAGGGAACGAAAAACTGTTTTTT
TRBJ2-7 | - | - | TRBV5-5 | CASSLAGIYEQYF | TGTGCCAGCAGCTTGGCGGGGATCTACGAGCAGTACTTC
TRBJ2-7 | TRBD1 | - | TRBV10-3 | CAIMMGQGSYEQYF | TGTGCCATCATGATGGGACAGGGATCCTACGAGCAGTACTTC
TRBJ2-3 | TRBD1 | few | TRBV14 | CASSQTRRTGSDTQYF | TGTGCCAGCAGCCAGACCCGGAGGACAGGGTCCGATACGCAGTATTTT
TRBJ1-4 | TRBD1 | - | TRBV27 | CASSSPGQGGEKLFF | TGTGCCAGCAGTTCCCCGGGACAGGGAGGCGAAAAACTGTTTTTT
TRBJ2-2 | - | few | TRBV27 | CASSSGRGYTGELFF | TGTGCCAGCAGTTCGGGGAGGGGGTACACCGGGGAGCTGTTTTTT
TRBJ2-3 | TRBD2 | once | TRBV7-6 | CASTISGEGADTQYF | TGTGCCAGCACCATTAGCGGGGAAGGGGCAGATACGCAGTATTTT
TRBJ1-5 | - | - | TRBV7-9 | CSSSLAGQPQHF | TGTTCCAGCAGCTTAGCCGGTCAGCCCCAGCATTTT
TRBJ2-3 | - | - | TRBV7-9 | CASSLRGSGSDTQYF | TGTGCCAGCAGCTTACGGGGTTCGGGGTCTGATACGCAGTATTTT
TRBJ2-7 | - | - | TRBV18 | CASSPLTGQGEQYF | TGTGCCAGCTCACCCTTAACAGGGCAGGGCGAGCAGTACTTC
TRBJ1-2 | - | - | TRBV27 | CASSLSRTGHGYTF | TGTGCCAGCAGTTTATCTAGAACAGGGCATGGCTACACCTTC
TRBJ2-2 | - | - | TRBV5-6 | CASSPYRDFPSGELFF | TGTGCCAGCAGCCCGTACCGGGACTTTCCGTCCGGGGAGCTGTTTTTT
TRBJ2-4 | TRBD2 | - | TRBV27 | CASSLSTSANSKNIQYF | TGTGCCAGCAGTTTAAGTACTAGCGCCAATTCCAAAAACATTCAGTACTTC
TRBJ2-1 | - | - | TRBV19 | CASSLGTNEQFF | TGTGCCAGTAGTCTAGGGACAAATGAGCAGTTCTTC
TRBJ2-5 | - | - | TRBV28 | CASSLRGSLGETQYF | TGTGCCAGCAGTTTAAGGGGGAGCCTTGGGGAGACCCAGTACTTC
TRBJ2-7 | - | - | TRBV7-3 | CASSLMAGVDEQYF | TGTGCCAGCAGCTTGATGGCAGGGGTGGACGAGCAGTACTTC
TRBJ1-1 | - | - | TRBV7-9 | CSSSHDTEAFF | TGTTCCAGCAGCCATGACACTGAAGCTTTCTTT
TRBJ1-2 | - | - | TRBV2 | CASSDPSYGYTF | TGTGCCAGCAGTGACCCCAGCTATGGCTACACCTTC
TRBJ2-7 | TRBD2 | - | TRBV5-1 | CASSPRQRESYEQYF | TGCGCCAGCAGCCCCAGACAGCGGGAGTCTTACGAGCAGTACTTC
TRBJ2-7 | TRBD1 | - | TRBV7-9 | CASSTTKGDSYEQYF | TGTGCCAGCAGCACGACGAAGGGGGACAGTTACGAGCAGTACTTC
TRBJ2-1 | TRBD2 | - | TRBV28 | CASSPLSGGSYNEQFF | TGTGCCAGCAGTCCGCTTAGCGGGGGCTCCTACAATGAGCAGTTCTTC
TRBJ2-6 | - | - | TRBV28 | CASSPGGGRGGANGLTF | TGTGCCAGCAGTCCCGGCGGCGGGAGAGGGGGGGCCAACGGCCTGACTTTC
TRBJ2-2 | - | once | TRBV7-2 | CASSLGRVRMGELLF | TGTGCCAGCAGCTTAGGGAGGGTCAGGATGGGGGAGCTGCTTTTT
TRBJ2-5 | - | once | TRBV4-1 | CASSPSTGRETQYF | TGCGCCAGCAGCCCCTCGACGGGTAGAGAGACCCAGTACTTC
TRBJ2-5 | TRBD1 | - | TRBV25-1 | CASSDPDRGLRETQYF | TGTGCCAGCAGTGATCCGGACAGGGGGTTAAGGGAGACCCAGTACTTC
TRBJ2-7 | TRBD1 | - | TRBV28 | CASRKGAYEQYF | TGTGCCAGCAGAAAGGGGGCATACGAGCAGTACTTC
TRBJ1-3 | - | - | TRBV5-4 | CASSLFQGLGGNTIYF | TGTGCCAGCAGCTTATTTCAGGGCTTGGGAGGAAACACCATATATTTT
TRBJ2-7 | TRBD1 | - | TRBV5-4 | CASSFGSGQGSHYEQYF | TGTGCCAGCAGCTTCGGCTCGGGACAGGGGAGTCACTACGAGCAGTACTTC